These 31 T cell receptor beta chains originate from one sample sequenced in a study of breast tumors, draining lymph nodes, adjacent tissues. TCRdb itself ran the multiplex PCR reads through MiXCR, one entry per CDR3 protein. Here the sample spans about 270,000 distinct CDR3 sequences, 30% being singletons. Samples came from axillary lymph nodes draining the breast cancer. The sample consisted of axillary lymph node tissue. The receptors originated from a female donor with breast cancer. Some clones in this sample may be carry-over from other donors' samples.

The genes are TRBV15 and TRBJ2-7, with a weak D call TRBD2 (5 bases). Germline values: CDR1 LNHNV, CDR2 YYDKDF (reference sequence). Trimming removed 5 bases from V and 4 bases from J, with 12 bases in between. CDR3 length equals 13 residues. CDR3 bases: TGTGCCACCAGCCTTAATCCGGGGTACGAGCAGTACTTC. It translates to CATSLNPGYEQYF.

Of note for this clonotype: A read error may be the cause here, since a much bigger clone is one base away. The V and J genes are TRBV20-1 and TRBJ2-1; 7 nucleotides line up with TRBD2. The V gene's germline CDR1 is DFQATT and CDR2 SNEGSKA (reference sequence). The CDR3 spans 15 residues. CDR3 sequence reads: CSARAHSGPSNERFF. In nucleotides, the CDR3 is TGCAGTGCTAGGGCCCATAGCGGGCCCTCCAATGAGCGGTTCTTC.

V and J are TRBV11-2 and TRBJ2-7; D gene ambiguous. Germline values: CDR1 SGHAT, CDR2 FQNNGV. The CDR3 has 15 amino acids. V dropped 0 bases and J dropped 0 bases, with 9 bases sitting between them. The CDR3 coding sequence is TGTGCCAGCAGCTTAGATTCTGGGAACTCCTACGAGCAGTACTTC. Amino acid sequence: CASSLDSGNSYEQYF.

The rearrangement links TRBV30 to TRBJ2-7; perhaps TRBD1 as D (6 bases). Germline-derived CDR1 and CDR2 are GTSNPN and SVGIG (reference sequence). CDR3 length: 14 residues. Trimming removed 0 bases from V and 2 bases from J, with 11 bases in between. The CDR3 loop is CAWSVGQPAYEQYF. The DNA for the CDR3 is TGTGCCTGGAGTGTTGGACAGCCAGCCTACGAGCAGTACTTC. Supplemented by reference TRBV30 and TRBJ2-7, the full variable domain reads SQTIHQWPATLVQPVGSPLSLECTVEGTSNPNLYWYRQAAGRGLQLLFYSVGIGQISSEVPQNLSASRPQDRQFILSSKKLLLSDSGFYLCAWSVGQPAYEQYFGPGTRLTVT.

This clonotype was counted only a few times. V gene TRBV27 combines with J gene TRBJ2-7, with no clear D. Germline lookup yields CDR1 MNHEY and CDR2 SMNVEV (reference sequence). This CDR3 comprises 14 residues. V lost 0 bases to trimming and J lost 3 bases, with 9 bases between them. The CDR3 is CASSLSGPNYEQYF. The CDR3 bases are TGTGCCAGCAGTTTATCGGGCCCAAACTACGAGCAGTACTTC.

This clonotype was counted ten times or more. The rearrangement joins TRBV20-1 to TRBJ2-5; possibly TRBD2 for D (6 bases). This CDR3 has 12 amino acids. CDR1 is DFQATT, CDR2 SNEGSKA, per germline (reference sequence). Here the CDR3 reads CSLEQGGETQYF. The CDR3 DNA is TGCTCTCTAGAGCAGGGAGGAGAGACCCAGTACTTC.

About this clonotype: A clone one base away is much larger, so this may be a read error. The gene calls are TRBV19 and TRBJ1-2; 7 nucleotides line up with TRBD1. This CDR3 has 15 amino acids. The V and J ends lost 11 bases and 5 bases, in that order; junction bases with no gene match: 17. Germline values: CDR1 LNHDA, CDR2 SQIVND (reference sequence). In DNA, the CDR3 is TGTGCCGGTGTCCGGGACAGCAATTCTCGTTATGGCTACACCTTC. It encodes CAGVRDSNSRYGYTF.

The table lists this clonotype with many counts. This chain uses TRBV20-1 with TRBJ2-7; tentatively, D is TRBD1 (6 bases). With 0 bases removed from V and 2 bases from J, the gap between germline ends came to 14 bases. Germline values: CDR1 DFQATT, CDR2 SNEGSKA (reference sequence). This CDR3 has 15 amino acids. Written as DNA, the CDR3 is TGCAGTGCTAGAGATCAGCTAGGGACACCCTACGAGCAGTACTTC. Its translation: CSARDQLGTPYEQYF.

The table lists this clonotype with many counts. The rearrangement uses TRBV27 and TRBJ1-6; no clear D gene. The ends were cut back, 7 bases at V and 5 bases at J, with 12 bases in the middle. The CDR3 is made up of 14 amino acids. From germline, CDR1 is MNHEY and CDR2 SMNVEV (reference sequence). CDR3 DNA sequence: TGTGCCAGCACCCCTTCACCCAATAATTCACCCCTCCACTTT. This sequence encodes CASTPSPNNSPLHF.

This clonotype has more than one count but fewer than ten. The chain uses TRBV19 and TRBJ2-4; 12 nucleotides line up with TRBD2. The V and J ends lost 5 bases and 7 bases, in that order; junction bases with no gene match: 6. CDR3 length equals 15 residues. Looked up from germline, CDR1 is LNHDA and CDR2 is SQIVND (reference sequence). CDR3 bases: TGTGCCAGTAGTCCGAGGACTAGCGGGATGAACATTCAGTACTTC. It yields the protein CASSPRTSGMNIQYF.

Notes on this clonotype: An end of the junction differs from the germline gene, which may be a read error. The genes are TRBV2 and TRBJ2-7, with D possibly being TRBD1 (6 bases). Germline V gene lookup returns CDR1 SNHLY and CDR2 FYNNEI. This CDR3 spans 12 amino acids. CDR3 nucleotides: TGTGCCAGCAGACAGGGCGGAGGCGAGCAGTGCTTC. This codes for CASRQGGGEQCF.

DNA of the CDR3: TGTGCCAGCAGTGAAGCCAAACTAGCGGGGTTTACAGATACGCAGTATTTT. Its protein is CASSEAKLAGFTDTQYF. The chain employs TRBV7-8 and TRBJ2-3; 10 nucleotides match TRBD2. The CDR3 is 17 residues long. The germline CDR1 and CDR2 sequences are SGHVS and FQNEAQ. Unmatched junction bases numbered 12, after V lost 6 bases and J lost 3 bases.

This clonotype was seen many times. The gene calls are TRBV6-5 and TRBJ2-3; no clear D. The germline gives CDR1 MNHEY, CDR2 SVGAGI. Trimming removed 7 bases from V and 6 bases from J, with 8 bases in between. This CDR3 is 11 amino acids long. The CDR3 region is CASTEGDTQYF. The CDR3 nucleotides read TGTGCCAGCACCGAAGGGGATACGCAGTATTTT.

The rearrangement uses TRBV20-1 and TRBJ1-4; TRBD1 matches 9 bases. The germline V gene has CDR1 DFQATT and CDR2 SNEGSKA (reference sequence). Unmatched junction bases numbered 8, after V lost 1 base and J lost 5 bases. The CDR3 extends over 16 amino acids. CDR3 nucleotides: TGCAGTGCTAGAGTTTGGGACAGGGTGGGCAATGAAAAACTGTTTTTT. Its translation: CSARVWDRVGNEKLFF.

Comment on this clonotype: This may be a read error: a much more frequent sequence differs by one nucleotide. The chain links TRBV4-1 to TRBJ2-7; tentatively, D is TRBD2 (6 bases). CDR3 size: 15 residues. Germline V gene data show CDR1 as MGHRA and CDR2 as YSYEKL. Here the CDR3 reads CASRLREAPIYERYF. CDR3 bases: TGCGCCAGCCGCCTGAGGGAGGCCCCGATCTACGAGCGGTACTTC.

Concerning this clonotype: An end of the junction does not agree with germline; a read error may underlie this. This rearrangement joins TRBV5-5 to TRBJ2-7, with D uncertain. Germline V gene data show CDR1 as SGHKS and CDR2 as YYEKEE (reference sequence). The CDR3 sequence is 17 residues long. The CDR3 reads CASSLVESLPLTYEQYF. In DNA form, the CDR3 reads TGTGCCAGCAGTTTGGTTGAGTCCCTCCCGCTCACCTACGAGCAGTACTTC. Together with reference TRBV5-5 and TRBJ2-7, the CDR3 gives the full variable domain: DAGVTQSPTHLIKTRGQQVTLRCSPISGHKSVSWYQQVLGQGPQFIFQYYEKEERGRGNFPDRFSARQFPNYSSELNVNALLLGDSALYLCASSLVESLPLTYEQYFGPGTRLTVT.

This clonotype was seen many times. V is TRBV20-1 and J is TRBJ1-4; a weak D match, TRBD1 (6 bases). V lost 1 base to trimming and J lost 8 bases, with 14 bases between them. The CDR3 length is 14 residues. CDR1 is DFQATT, CDR2 SNEGSKA, per germline (reference sequence). In DNA form, the CDR3 reads TGCAGTGCTAGAGTCTACAGGGTGGAGGAAAAACTGTTTTTT. This encodes CSARVYRVEEKLFF.

The sample holds many counts of this clonotype. The chain links TRBV2 to TRBJ1-2; D not resolved. Trimming stripped 3 bases from V and 7 bases from J, with 12 bases between. CDR1 is SNHLY, CDR2 FYNNEI, per germline. The CDR3 consists of 13 residues. CDR3 sequence reads: CASSETPRGGYTF. In DNA form, the CDR3 reads TGTGCCAGCAGTGAGACACCACGGGGTGGCTACACCTTC.

This clonotype was detected many times. The chain recombines TRBV29-1 with TRBJ2-5, with D maybe TRBD2 (6 bases). V shed 2 bases and J shed 13 bases, with 11 bases lying between them. This CDR3 region has 10 residues. CDR1 and CDR2 (germline): SQVTM, ANQGSEA. CDR3 bases: TGCAGCGTTGAACGGGGGATGTTGTACTTC. Protein sequence: CSVERGMLYF. Complete variable domain (other parts from reference TRBV29-1 and TRBJ2-5): SAVISQKPSRDICQRGTSLTIQCQVDSQVTMMFWYRQQPGQSLTLIATANQGSEATYESGFVIDKFPISRPNLTFSTLTVSNMSPEDSSIYLCSVERGMLYFGPGTRLLVL.

At least ten counts were recorded for this clonotype. The chain joins TRBV9 to TRBJ2-5; 7 bases map to TRBD2. The CDR3 loop spans 16 amino acids. Per germline, CDR1 SGDLS and CDR2 YYNGEE. V lost 0 bases and J lost 5; bases outside the gene matches: 10. CDR3 loop: CASSVASGGARETQYF. The CDR3 region has the DNA TGTGCCAGCAGCGTAGCTAGCGGAGGGGCGCGGGAGACCCAGTACTTC.

At least ten counts were recorded for this clonotype. The V and J genes are TRBV19 and TRBJ2-6; TRBD2 agrees at 7 bases. The germline gives CDR1 LNHDA, CDR2 SQIVND (reference sequence). There are 16 residues in the CDR3. With 9 bases clipped from V and 4 bases from J, the junction kept 12 bases outside the gene matches. The CDR3 region is CASMTPGGSGANVLTF. CDR3 sequence (DNA): TGTGCCAGCATGACCCCCGGGGGGTCCGGGGCCAACGTCCTGACTTTC.

This clonotype was counted ten times or more. The gene calls are TRBV19 and TRBJ1-5; a possible D gene is TRBD1 (5 bases). This CDR3 spans 14 amino acids. From germline, CDR1 is LNHDA and CDR2 SQIVND (reference sequence). V lost 3 bases and J lost 3, with 9 bases in between. The CDR3 reads CASSMGRVNQPQHF. CDR3 DNA sequence: TGTGCCAGTAGTATGGGACGGGTCAATCAGCCCCAGCATTTT.

Worth noting for this clonotype: Sequence at one end of the junction differs from germline and may be a read error. The CDR3 DNA sequence: TGTGCCGGCAGCGAAGCTTGGACAGGCTATGGCTACACCTTC. Residues: CAGSEAWTGYGYTF. V usage is TRBV6-5 and J usage is TRBJ1-2; TRBD1 matches 7 bases. The length of the CDR3 is 14 residues. Germline CDR1 reads MNHEY; CDR2 reads SVGAGI.

V gene TRBV6-6 combines with J gene TRBJ2-4, with 9 nucleotides matching TRBD2. The CDR3 has 16 amino acids. J gave up 5 bases and V 6 bases, and 11 bases lay outside the gene matches. The germline CDR1 and CDR2 sequences are MNHNY and SVGAGI (reference sequence). DNA of the CDR3: TGTGCCAGCAGAATCGCTAGCGGGGTCGGGGAAAACATTCAGTACTTC. Amino acid sequence: CASRIASGVGENIQYF.

The rearrangement links TRBV4-1 to TRBJ2-3, with 11 bases identical to TRBD2. The CDR3 length is 20 residues. V lost 0 bases and J lost 0; bases outside the gene matches: 11. Germline-derived CDR1 and CDR2 are MGHRA and YSYEKL. CDR3 in DNA: TGCGCCAGCAGCCAAGAAGGGTACACTAGCGGGAGCGGGAGCACAGATACGCAGTATTTT. This translates into CASSQEGYTSGSGSTDTQYF.

This clonotype came up many times. CDR3 nucleotides: TGTGCCAGCAGCCCGTCTAGCGGGAGCACAGATACGCAGTATTTT. Translated, it gives CASSPSSGSTDTQYF. This chain joins TRBV9 and TRBJ2-3, with 8 bases that match TRBD2. Per the germline V gene, CDR1 is SGDLS and CDR2 is YYNGEE. The CDR3 covers 15 residues. V gave up 4 bases and J gave up 0 bases; unmatched junction bases: 4.

About this clonotype: The conserved final phenylalanine or tryptophan is absent from the CDR3, which likely points to a read error. The limits of the CDR3 on the DNA are not certain, so only TCRdb's listed CDR3 is given. The gene calls are TRBV15 and TRBJ2-7. The germline V gene encodes CDR1 LNHNV and CDR2 YYDKDF (reference sequence). The CDR3 is made up of 14 amino acids, end residues included. The CDR3 reads CATSRDFISYEQCL.

This clonotype was picked up many times. This sequence joins TRBV7-3 and TRBJ2-1; no clear D gene. Per the germline V gene, CDR1 is SGHTA and CDR2 is FQGTGA. The V end was cut by 5 bases, the J end by 6 bases, with 11 bases between. This CDR3 has 13 amino acids. The CDR3: CASSATVPNEQFF. The CDR3 DNA follows: TGTGCCAGCAGCGCGACTGTCCCCAATGAGCAGTTCTTC.

This clonotype was detected many times. The chain employs TRBV5-8 and TRBJ2-2; 12 positions match TRBD2. V trimming: 4 bases; J trimming: 6 bases; junction bases outside the gene matches: 4. Germline V gene data show CDR1 as SGHTS and CDR2 as YDEGEE. The CDR3 consists of 15 residues. CDR3 nucleotide sequence: TGTGCCAGCAGCACCGGGACTAGCGGGCCCGGGGAGCTGTTTTTT. As protein: CASSTGTSGPGELFF.

Worth noting for this clonotype: Being one base from a much bigger clone, this may be a read error. The rearrangement links TRBV5-4 to TRBJ1-2; D is uncertain. CDR1 and CDR2 from the germline V gene are SGHNT and YYREEE (reference sequence). Trimming pared 0 bases from V and 6 bases from J, leaving 18 bases between. CDR3 length: 16 residues. The chain's CDR3 is CASSLVGRTINHGYTF. CDR3 coding DNA: TGTGCCAGCAGCTTGGTGGGCAGAACAATAAACCATGGCTACACCTTC.

Regarding this clonotype: One junction end disagrees with the germline gene, perhaps due to a read error. The chain employs TRBV20-1 and TRBJ2-2; TRBD2 is a possible D gene (5 bases). The CDR3 runs 12 residues. Germline CDR1 is DFQATT and CDR2 is SNEGSKA (reference sequence). The CDR3 loop reads CSASSYTGEPLF. For the CDR3, the DNA is TGCAGTGCTAGTTCCTATACCGGGGAGCCGCTTTTT.